The rows below give T cell receptor beta chains drawn from one sample of a study of T cell repertoires in cytomegalovirus infection. TCRdb called the reads again in MiXCR, with one record for every CDR3 protein. The sample yields 900,000 to 950,000 distinct CDR3 sequences, roughly 31% seen once. Their recognized antigens are unknown. The sample was cultured CD8+ T cells from PBMCs, taken from culture after CMV antigen stimulation. The receptors originated from a human donor in good health (CMV status not recorded). Some clones in this sample may be carry-over from other donors' samples. The CDR3 runs from the conserved cysteine through the conserved F or W. D genes are given only for firm matches. Clone size is not always given. Where it is, it says once, few, many or a class for expanded clones.

abundance: few; j_gene: TRBJ2-7; d_gene: TRBD2; v_gene: TRBV12-3/TRBV12-4; CDR3aa: CASTITSGGSNEQYF; CDR3nt: TGTGCCAGCACTATAACTAGCGGGGGTTCGAACGAGCAGTACTTC
abundance: few; j_gene: TRBJ1-1; d_gene: TRBD1; v_gene: TRBV27; CDR3aa: CASSGDGTEKAFF; CDR3nt: TGTGCCAGCAGTGGGGATGGGACAGAGAAAGCTTTCTTT
abundance: few; j_gene: TRBJ2-7; d_gene: NA; v_gene: TRBV4-1; CDR3aa: CASSQDVGKGYEQYF; CDR3nt: TGCGCCAGCAGCCAAGATGTGGGGAAGGGTTACGAGCAGTACTTC
abundance: NA; j_gene: TRBJ2-7; d_gene: NA; v_gene: TRBV2; CDR3aa: CASSDVAYYEQYF; CDR3nt: TGTGCCAGCAGTGATGTCGCTTACTACGAGCAGTACTTC
abundance: many; j_gene: TRBJ2-5; d_gene: NA; v_gene: TRBV2; CDR3aa: CASSDRGLETQYF; CDR3nt: TGTGCCAGCAGTGACCGGGGTTTAGAGACCCAGTACTTC
abundance: once; j_gene: TRBJ2-3; d_gene: NA; v_gene: TRBV5-1; CDR3aa: CASSPEATGQRATDTQYF; CDR3nt: TGCGCCAGCAGCCCGGAGGCCACAGGGCAGAGGGCCACAGATACGCAGTATTTT
abundance: NA; j_gene: TRBJ1-6; d_gene: TRBD1; v_gene: TRBV12-3/TRBV12-4; CDR3aa: CASSLRGQGPSWALHF; CDR3nt: TGTGCCAGCAGTTTACGGGGACAGGGCCCCAGCTGGGCCCTCCACTTT
abundance: NA; j_gene: TRBJ2-2; d_gene: TRBD1; v_gene: TRBV12-5; CDR3aa: CASGTPDRGRMNTGELFF; CDR3nt: TGTGCTAGTGGTACCCCGGACAGGGGGCGTATGAACACCGGGGAGCTGTTTTTT
abundance: NA; j_gene: TRBJ2-7; d_gene: TRBD2; v_gene: TRBV10-3; CDR3aa: CAISEWVAGTSYEQYF; CDR3nt: TGTGCCATCAGTGAGTGGGTAGCGGGGACCTCCTACGAGCAGTACTTC
abundance: few; j_gene: TRBJ2-7; d_gene: NA; v_gene: TRBV7-2; CDR3aa: CASSDRDGSTYEQYF; CDR3nt: TGTGCCAGCAGCGACCGGGACGGAAGCACCTACGAGCAGTACTTC
abundance: NA; j_gene: TRBJ2-2; d_gene: TRBD1; v_gene: TRBV6-2/TRBV6-3; CDR3aa: CASSYSGTGGRELFF; CDR3nt: TGTGCCAGCAGTTACTCCGGGACAGGGGGCCGGGAGCTGTTTTTT
abundance: few; j_gene: TRBJ2-7; d_gene: TRBD1; v_gene: TRBV6-1; CDR3aa: CASSRTGGSYEQYF; CDR3nt: TGTGCCAGCAGTCGGACAGGGGGCAGCTACGAGCAGTACTTC
abundance: NA; j_gene: TRBJ1-2; d_gene: TRBD1; v_gene: TRBV9; CDR3aa: CASSVGSRGTGGRGYTF; CDR3nt: TGTGCCAGCAGCGTAGGCTCCAGAGGTACAGGGGGACGTGGCTACACCTTC
abundance: NA; j_gene: TRBJ1-4; d_gene: NA; v_gene: TRBV5-4; CDR3aa: CASSVGEGEKLFF; CDR3nt: TGTGCCAGCAGCGTCGGGGAAGGTGAAAAACTGTTTTTT
abundance: NA; j_gene: TRBJ2-2; d_gene: TRBD1; v_gene: TRBV19; CDR3aa: CASRKSEPTGDTGELFF; CDR3nt: TGTGCCAGTAGAAAATCGGAGCCGACAGGGGACACCGGGGAGCTGTTTTTT
abundance: NA; j_gene: TRBJ1-4; d_gene: NA; v_gene: TRBV10-3; CDR3aa: CAISEKHSGEKLFF; CDR3nt: TGTGCCATCAGTGAAAAGCACAGTGGTGAAAAACTGTTTTTT
abundance: NA; j_gene: TRBJ2-3; d_gene: NA; v_gene: TRBV27; CDR3aa: CASSLSFYSGSTDTQYF; CDR3nt: TGTGCCAGCAGTTTGAGTTTTTATTCAGGGAGCACAGATACGCAGTATTTT
abundance: few; j_gene: TRBJ2-1; d_gene: NA; v_gene: TRBV7-2; CDR3aa: CASSPISGPAGEQFF; CDR3nt: TGTGCCAGCAGCCCGATTAGCGGTCCGGCGGGCGAGCAGTTCTTC
abundance: few; j_gene: TRBJ1-1; d_gene: NA; v_gene: TRBV7-6; CDR3aa: CASSPGGGWSTEAFF; CDR3nt: TGTGCCAGCAGCCCCGGAGGGGGATGGAGCACTGAAGCTTTCTTT
abundance: few; j_gene: TRBJ1-5; d_gene: NA; v_gene: TRBV19; CDR3aa: CASSASGDSNQPQHF; CDR3nt: TGTGCCAGTAGTGCCTCAGGGGATAGCAATCAGCCCCAGCATTTT
abundance: few; j_gene: TRBJ2-3; d_gene: TRBD1; v_gene: TRBV12-5; CDR3aa: CASGWRTGSTDTQYF; CDR3nt: TGTGCTAGTGGTTGGCGGACAGGGAGCACAGATACGCAGTATTTT
abundance: NA; j_gene: TRBJ2-5; d_gene: TRBD2; v_gene: TRBV4-1; CDR3aa: CASSQVRTRNGTQYF; CDR3nt: TGCGCCAGCAGCCAAGTTAGGACTAGGAACGGAACCCAGTACTTC
abundance: few; j_gene: TRBJ2-1; d_gene: NA; v_gene: TRBV6-2/TRBV6-3; CDR3aa: CAVEGPASNEQFF; CDR3nt: TGTGCCGTGGAGGGACCGGCCAGCAATGAGCAGTTCTTC
abundance: NA; j_gene: TRBJ1-4; d_gene: NA; v_gene: TRBV7-9; CDR3aa: CASSFGTFNEKLFF; CDR3nt: TGTGCCAGCAGCTTCGGGACCTTCAATGAAAAACTGTTTTTT
abundance: NA; j_gene: TRBJ2-1; d_gene: NA; v_gene: TRBV19; CDR3aa: CASSRYPTNEQFF; CDR3nt: TGTGCCAGTAGTAGGTACCCCACCAATGAGCAGTTCTTC
abundance: few; j_gene: TRBJ2-3; d_gene: TRBD2; v_gene: TRBV10-3; CDR3aa: CAISLRLASTDTQYF; CDR3nt: TGTGCCATCAGCTTACGACTAGCGAGCACAGATACGCAGTATTTT
abundance: few; j_gene: TRBJ1-2; d_gene: TRBD1; v_gene: TRBV6-2/TRBV6-3; CDR3aa: CASSAIRDSDRLYTF; CDR3nt: TGTGCCAGCAGTGCGATACGGGATTCGGACAGGCTCTACACCTTC
abundance: NA; j_gene: TRBJ1-2; d_gene: NA; v_gene: TRBV27; CDR3aa: CASSETGTGYGYTF; CDR3nt: TGTGCCAGCAGTGAAACCGGGACGGGCTATGGCTACACCTTC
abundance: NA; j_gene: TRBJ1-6; d_gene: NA; v_gene: TRBV27; CDR3aa: CASTEGGGSSPLHF; CDR3nt: TGTGCCAGCACCGAAGGGGGGGGTTCTTCACCCCTCCACTTT
abundance: many; j_gene: TRBJ2-5; d_gene: TRBD2; v_gene: TRBV7-2; CDR3aa: CASSLELAGGHGTQYF; CDR3nt: TGTGCCAGCAGCTTAGAACTAGCGGGGGGGCATGGGACCCAGTACTTC
abundance: NA; j_gene: TRBJ1-6; d_gene: TRBD1; v_gene: TRBV5-6; CDR3aa: CASSPDRLYSPLHF; CDR3nt: TGTGCCAGCAGCCCGGACAGGCTCTATTCACCCCTCCACTTT
abundance: NA; j_gene: TRBJ1-1; d_gene: NA; v_gene: TRBV7-9; CDR3aa: CASSSVGGGAFF; CDR3nt: TGTGCCAGCAGCTCCGTCGGCGGCGGAGCTTTCTTT
abundance: many; j_gene: TRBJ1-1; d_gene: NA; v_gene: TRBV12-5; CDR3aa: CASGLNREAFF; CDR3nt: TGTGCTAGTGGTTTGAACAGGGAAGCTTTCTTT
abundance: few; j_gene: TRBJ2-1; d_gene: NA; v_gene: TRBV19; CDR3aa: CAINRLRGLAWMRSYNEQFF; CDR3nt: TGTGCCATCAACCGACTAAGAGGGCTGGCCTGGATGAGGTCCTACAATGAGCAGTTCTTC
abundance: NA; j_gene: TRBJ2-2; d_gene: TRBD1; v_gene: TRBV6-5; CDR3aa: CASSYWDRGRSSPGELFF; CDR3nt: TGTGCCAGCAGTTATTGGGACAGGGGGCGGTCTTCGCCCGGGGAGCTGTTTTTT
abundance: many; j_gene: TRBJ2-7; d_gene: NA; v_gene: TRBV12-3/TRBV12-4; CDR3aa: CASSSGRMEQYF; CDR3nt: TGTGCCAGCAGTTCAGGACGCATGGAGCAGTACTTC
abundance: NA; j_gene: TRBJ1-1; d_gene: NA; v_gene: TRBV6-5; CDR3aa: CASSTSWGALNTEAFF; CDR3nt: TGTGCCAGCAGTACCTCGTGGGGGGCCCTGAACACTGAAGCTTTCTTT
abundance: few; j_gene: TRBJ1-5; d_gene: TRBD1; v_gene: TRBV19; CDR3aa: CASSMGQGSVQPQHF; CDR3nt: TGTGCCAGTAGTATGGGACAGGGGAGCGTTCAGCCCCAGCATTTT
abundance: few; j_gene: TRBJ1-5; d_gene: NA; v_gene: TRBV7-9; CDR3aa: CASSSRGQPQHF; CDR3nt: TGTGCCAGCAGCTCCCGTGGGCAGCCCCAGCATTTT
abundance: NA; j_gene: TRBJ2-1; d_gene: NA; v_gene: TRBV19; CDR3aa: CASSIGVQNLNEQFF; CDR3nt: TGTGCCAGTAGTATAGGGGTACAGAACCTCAATGAGCAGTTCTTC
abundance: few; j_gene: TRBJ2-3; d_gene: NA; v_gene: TRBV7-3; CDR3aa: CASSLNRIASTDTQYF; CDR3nt: TGTGCCAGCAGCTTAAACCGGATAGCTAGCACAGATACGCAGTATTTT
abundance: NA; j_gene: TRBJ1-5; d_gene: TRBD1; v_gene: TRBV6-5; CDR3aa: CASSERGTGAGDQPQHF; CDR3nt: TGTGCCAGCAGTGAAAGAGGGACAGGGGCGGGTGATCAGCCCCAGCATTTT